This TCR beta chain was documented in a study of identical twins. TCRdb re-called the 5' RACE reads through MiXCR, storing one row per CDR3 protein. The sample contains about 520,000 distinct CDR3 sequences, roughly a fifth of which appear only once. The CDR3 has 16 amino acids. Between the trimmed V and J ends, which lost 5 bases and 2 bases, there was a span of 18 bases. The sample also formed part of further work on T cells expressing NK-cell markers. That source notes: The study drew TCR beta repertoires from sorted CD3+CD56+NKG2C+, CD3+CD56+NKG2C- and CD3+CD56-NKG2C+ T cells. Eight donors were sequenced, seven testing HCMV-seropositive and one testing seronegative. The authors restricted sorting to alpha-beta TCR T cells with an anti-gamma-delta TCR antibody in several experiments.

This TCR was sampled from a woman between 18 and 29 years old in good health. V usage is TRBV12-3 or TRBV12-4 and J usage is TRBJ1-1; D ambiguous. The material sequenced was CD4+ T cells sorted from blood. Here the CDR3 reads CASSPMISKANTEAFF. CDR3 nucleotide sequence: TGTGCCAGCAGTCCAATGATTAGTAAGGCCAACACTGAAGCTTTCTTT.